This T cell receptor beta chain was observed in a study of lymphopenia after photon versus proton radiotherapy. Study-level points and caveats: A bigger post-nadir fall in TCR diversity correlated inversely with survival time in deceased patients. Better survival with proton therapy was suggested as possible, not demonstrated.

As regards this clone: Its antigen is unidentified.

The assay was immunoSEQ multiplex PCR, and TCRdb's table has in-frame clones only and misses some. The sample has about 27,000 clones; approximately 88% are singletons. The CDR3 consists of 19 residues. Germline CDR1 and CDR2: SGHRS and YFSETQ. V was clipped by 1 base and J by 0 bases, with 20 bases between them. The TCR originated in a middle-aged man with gastric cancer. V usage is TRBV5-1 and J usage is TRBJ2-1; perhaps TRBD1 as D (5 bases). Sequences were derived from peripheral blood, sampled from a patient treated with photon-based radiotherapy. In DNA, the CDR3 is TGCGCCAGCAGCTTGCCTTCTACGGTACAGGTCGGCTCCTACAATGAGCAGTTCTTC. This codes for CASSLPSTVQVGSYNEQFF.